The text below deals with one T cell receptor beta chain. The data belong to a study of T cell changes during pregnancy in multiple sclerosis. Profiling relied on immunoSEQ multiplex PCR, and the TCRdb table lists in-frame clones only, not all of them. This table holds 60,000 to 90,000 clones, 85% to 95% found once. This TCR was recovered from a female donor in good health, enrolled as a control in a pregnancy study. Sequenced material: peripheral blood, taken after pregnancy.

CDR3 residues: CASSVQGDEQFF. In DNA form, the CDR3 reads TGTGCCAGCAGTGTACAGGGTGATGAGCAGTTCTTC. This chain connects TRBV25-1 to TRBJ2-1; possibly TRBD1 for D (6 bases). Germline loops: CDR1 MGHDK, CDR2 SYGVNS. This CDR3 has 12 amino acids. Deletions cut 4 bases from V and 8 bases from J, with 9 bases between.